Each of the 3 T cell receptor beta chains below was sequenced from the same sample in a study of cytomegalovirus exposure and HLA in healthy donors. Researchers ran the PCR with 60 Vbeta and 13 Jbeta primers. The table came from immunoSEQ multiplex PCR; TCRdb's copy has only in-frame clones and leaves some out. Of 150,000 to 200,000 clones listed, approximately 80% are singletons. Source material: PBMCs. The receptors shown here come from a man between 18 and 29 years old in good health and CMV-seropositive.

This clone appeared a single time. This chain connects TRBV6-1 to TRBJ2-1; TRBD1 agrees at 11 bases. CDR1 and CDR2 from the germline V gene are MNHNS and SASEGT. Unmatched junction bases numbered 4, after V lost 6 bases and J lost 6 bases. The CDR3 has 14 amino acids. CDR3 sequence reads: CASRPGQGANEQFF. CDR3 DNA: TGTGCCAGCAGACCCGGACAGGGGGCCAATGAGCAGTTCTTC.

The chain joins TRBV7-7 to TRBJ2-1; tentative D call: TRBD2 (7 bases). Trimming pared 2 bases from V and 8 bases from J, leaving 16 bases between. In germline, CDR1 is SSHAT, CDR2 FNYEAQ (reference sequence). The CDR3 extends over 15 amino acids. Here the CDR3 DNA reads TGTGCCAGCAGCTTATCGGGGGGCCATAGGGATGAGCAGTTCTTC. Translation: CASSLSGGHRDEQFF.

The V call is TRBV5-5, the J call TRBJ1-5; weak D call: TRBD1 (6 bases). V was clipped by 4 bases and J by 7 bases, with 15 bases between them. Germline assignment: CDR1 SGHKS and CDR2 YYEKEE (reference sequence). This CDR3 comprises 14 residues. CDR3 in amino acids: CASSDRIGGQPQHF. In DNA form, the CDR3 reads TGTGCCAGCAGCGATAGGATTGGGGGCCAGCCCCAGCATTTT.